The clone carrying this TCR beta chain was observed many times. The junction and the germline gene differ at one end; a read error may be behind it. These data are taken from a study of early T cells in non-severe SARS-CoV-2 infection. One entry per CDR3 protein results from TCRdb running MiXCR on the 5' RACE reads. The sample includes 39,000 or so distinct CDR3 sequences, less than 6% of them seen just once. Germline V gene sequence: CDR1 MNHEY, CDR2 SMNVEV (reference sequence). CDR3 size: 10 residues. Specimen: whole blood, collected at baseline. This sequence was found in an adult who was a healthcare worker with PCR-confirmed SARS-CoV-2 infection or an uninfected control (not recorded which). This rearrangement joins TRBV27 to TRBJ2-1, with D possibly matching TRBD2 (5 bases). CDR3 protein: CASQAAQKVF. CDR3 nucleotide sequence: TGTGCCAGCCAAGCGGCCCAGAAGGTCTTC.